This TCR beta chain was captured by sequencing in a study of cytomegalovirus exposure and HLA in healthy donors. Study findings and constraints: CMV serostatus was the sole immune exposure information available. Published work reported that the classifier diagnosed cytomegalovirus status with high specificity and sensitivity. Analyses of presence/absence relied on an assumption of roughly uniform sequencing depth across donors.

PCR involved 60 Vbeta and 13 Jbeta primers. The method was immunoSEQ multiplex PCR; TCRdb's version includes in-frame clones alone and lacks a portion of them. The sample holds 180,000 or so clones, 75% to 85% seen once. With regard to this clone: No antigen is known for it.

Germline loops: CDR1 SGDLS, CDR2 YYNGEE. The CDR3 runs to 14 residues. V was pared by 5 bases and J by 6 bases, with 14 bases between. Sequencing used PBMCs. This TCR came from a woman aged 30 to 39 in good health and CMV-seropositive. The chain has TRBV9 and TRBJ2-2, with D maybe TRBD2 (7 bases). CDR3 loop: CASRSGGLAGELFF. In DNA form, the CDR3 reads TGTGCCAGCAGATCGGGGGGCTTGGCCGGGGAGCTGTTTTTT. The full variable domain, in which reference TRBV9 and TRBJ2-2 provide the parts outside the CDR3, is DSGVTQTPKHLITATGQRVTLRCSPRSGDLSVYWYQQSLDQGLQFLIQYYNGEERAKGNILERFSAQQFPDLHSELNLSSLELGDSALYFCASRSGGLAGELFFGEGSRLTVL.